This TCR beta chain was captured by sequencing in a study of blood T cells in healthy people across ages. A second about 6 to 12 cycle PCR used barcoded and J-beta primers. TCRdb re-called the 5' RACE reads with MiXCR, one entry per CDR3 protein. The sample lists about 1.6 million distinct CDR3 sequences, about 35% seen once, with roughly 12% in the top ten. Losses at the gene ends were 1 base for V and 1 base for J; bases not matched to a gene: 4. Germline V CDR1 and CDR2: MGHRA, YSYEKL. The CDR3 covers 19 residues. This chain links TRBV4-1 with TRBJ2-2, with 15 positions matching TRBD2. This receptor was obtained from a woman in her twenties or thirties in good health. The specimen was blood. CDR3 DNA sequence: TGCGCCAGCAGCCAAGCAACGGGACTAGCGGGGGGGAACACCGGGGAGCTGTTTTTT. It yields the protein CASSQATGLAGGNTGELFF.